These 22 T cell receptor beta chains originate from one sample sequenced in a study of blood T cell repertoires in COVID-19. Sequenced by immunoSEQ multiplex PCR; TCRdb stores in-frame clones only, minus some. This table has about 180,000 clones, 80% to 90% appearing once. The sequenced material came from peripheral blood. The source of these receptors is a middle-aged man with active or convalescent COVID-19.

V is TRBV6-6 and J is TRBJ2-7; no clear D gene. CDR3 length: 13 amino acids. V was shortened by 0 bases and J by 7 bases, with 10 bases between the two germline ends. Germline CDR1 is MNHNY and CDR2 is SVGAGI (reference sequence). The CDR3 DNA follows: TGTGCCAGCAGTTACTCGAAACTCCTTGAGCAGTACTTC. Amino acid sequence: CASSYSKLLEQYF.

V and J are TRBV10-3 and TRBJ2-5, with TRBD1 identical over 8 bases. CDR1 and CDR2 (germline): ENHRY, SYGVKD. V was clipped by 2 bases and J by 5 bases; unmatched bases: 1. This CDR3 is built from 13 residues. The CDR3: CAISETGGETQYF. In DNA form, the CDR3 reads TGTGCCATCAGTGAGACAGGGGGGGAGACCCAGTACTTC.

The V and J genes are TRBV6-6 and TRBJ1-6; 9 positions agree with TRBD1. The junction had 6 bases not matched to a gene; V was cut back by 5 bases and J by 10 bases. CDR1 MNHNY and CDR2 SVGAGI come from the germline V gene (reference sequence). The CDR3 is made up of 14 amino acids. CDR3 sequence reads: CASSDGQGISPLHF. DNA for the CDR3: TGTGCCAGCAGTGATGGACAGGGGATCTCACCCCTCCACTTT.

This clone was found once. The CDR3 DNA follows: TGTGCCAGCAGCTTAGGAGGGTCATCTAATGAAAAACTGTTTTTT. Protein: CASSLGGSSNEKLFF. The chain combines TRBV11-2 with TRBJ1-4, with unresolved D. V lost 1 base and J lost 3, with 9 bases in between. This CDR3 is built from 15 residues. From germline, CDR1 is SGHAT and CDR2 FQNNGV.

In DNA form, the CDR3 reads TGTGCCAGCAGCCTTAGCGCGGGGAGGGCAGATACGCAGTATTTT. Protein product: CASSLSAGRADTQYF. The chain combines TRBV7-3 with TRBJ2-3; 7 bases fit TRBD2. Germline V gene data show CDR1 as SGHTA and CDR2 as FQGTGA. The CDR3 has 15 amino acids. V gave up 5 bases and J gave up 4 bases; unmatched junction bases: 9.

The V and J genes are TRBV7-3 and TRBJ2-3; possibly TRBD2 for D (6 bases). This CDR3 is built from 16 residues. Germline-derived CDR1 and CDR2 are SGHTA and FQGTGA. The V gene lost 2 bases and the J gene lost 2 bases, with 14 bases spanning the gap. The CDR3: CASSLLGGTDTDTQYF. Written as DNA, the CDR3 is TGTGCCAGCAGCTTATTGGGCGGGACTGACACAGATACGCAGTATTTT.

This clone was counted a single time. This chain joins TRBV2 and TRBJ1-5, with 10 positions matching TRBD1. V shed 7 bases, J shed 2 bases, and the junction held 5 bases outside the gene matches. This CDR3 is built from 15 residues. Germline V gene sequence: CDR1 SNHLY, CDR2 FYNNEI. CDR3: CASTKGTGGNQPQHF. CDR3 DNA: TGTGCCAGCACTAAGGGGACAGGGGGCAATCAGCCCCAGCATTTT. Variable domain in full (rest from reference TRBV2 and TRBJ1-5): EPEVTQTPSHQVTQMGQEVILRCVPISNHLYFYWYRQILGQKVEFLVSFYNNEISEKSEIFDDQFSVERPDGSNFTLKIRSTKLEDSAMYFCASTKGTGGNQPQHFGDGTRLSIL.

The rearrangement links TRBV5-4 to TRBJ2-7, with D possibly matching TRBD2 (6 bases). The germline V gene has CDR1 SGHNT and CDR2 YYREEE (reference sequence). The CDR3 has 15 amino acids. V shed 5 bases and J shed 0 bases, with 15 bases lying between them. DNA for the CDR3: TGTGCCAGCAGGACCGGGGGACCTAGCTCCTACGAGCAGTACTTC. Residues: CASRTGGPSSYEQYF.

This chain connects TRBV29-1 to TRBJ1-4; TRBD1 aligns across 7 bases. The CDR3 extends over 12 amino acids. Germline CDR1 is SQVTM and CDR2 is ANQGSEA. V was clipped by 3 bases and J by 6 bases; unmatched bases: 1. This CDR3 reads CSVETGYEKLFF. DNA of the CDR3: TGCAGCGTTGAGACAGGGTATGAAAAACTGTTTTTT.

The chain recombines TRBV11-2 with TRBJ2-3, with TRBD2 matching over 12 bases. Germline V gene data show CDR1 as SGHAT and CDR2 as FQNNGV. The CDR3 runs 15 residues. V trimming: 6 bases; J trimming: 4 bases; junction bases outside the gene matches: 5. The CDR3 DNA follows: TGTGCCAGCAGTCGACTAGCGGGAGTCTCAGATACGCAGTATTTT. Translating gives CASSRLAGVSDTQYF.

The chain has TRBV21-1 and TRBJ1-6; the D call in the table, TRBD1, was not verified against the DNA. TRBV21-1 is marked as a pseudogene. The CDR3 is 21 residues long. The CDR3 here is CASSKTGLTARGSGFNSPLHF. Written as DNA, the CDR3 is TGTGCCAGCAGCAAAACGGGATTGACAGCAAGGGGGTCGGGGTTTAATTCACCCCTCCACTTT.

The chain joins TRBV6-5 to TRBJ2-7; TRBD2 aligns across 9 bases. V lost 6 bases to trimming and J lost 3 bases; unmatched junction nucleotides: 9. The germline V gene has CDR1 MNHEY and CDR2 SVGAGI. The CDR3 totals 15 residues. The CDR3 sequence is CASRAPSSGDYEQYF. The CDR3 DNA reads TGTGCCAGCAGAGCCCCCTCTAGCGGGGACTACGAGCAGTACTTC.

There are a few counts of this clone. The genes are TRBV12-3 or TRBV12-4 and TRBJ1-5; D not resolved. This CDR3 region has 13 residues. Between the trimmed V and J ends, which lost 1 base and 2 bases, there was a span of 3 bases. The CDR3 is CASSLGRNQPQHF. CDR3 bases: TGTGCCAGCAGTTTAGGGCGCAATCAGCCCCAGCATTTT.

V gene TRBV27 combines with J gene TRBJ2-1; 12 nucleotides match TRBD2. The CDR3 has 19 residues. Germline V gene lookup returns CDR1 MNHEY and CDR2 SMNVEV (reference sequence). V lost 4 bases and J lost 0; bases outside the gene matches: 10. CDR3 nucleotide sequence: TGTGCCAGCAGTTCCGGGACTAGCGGGCCCCTAAGCTCCTACAATGAGCAGTTCTTC. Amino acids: CASSSGTSGPLSSYNEQFF.

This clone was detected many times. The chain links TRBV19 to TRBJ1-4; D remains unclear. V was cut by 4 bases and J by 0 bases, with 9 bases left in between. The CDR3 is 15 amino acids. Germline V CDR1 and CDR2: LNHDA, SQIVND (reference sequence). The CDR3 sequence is CASSTVTATNEKLFF. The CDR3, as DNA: TGTGCCAGTAGTACAGTTACCGCAACTAATGAAAAACTGTTTTTT.

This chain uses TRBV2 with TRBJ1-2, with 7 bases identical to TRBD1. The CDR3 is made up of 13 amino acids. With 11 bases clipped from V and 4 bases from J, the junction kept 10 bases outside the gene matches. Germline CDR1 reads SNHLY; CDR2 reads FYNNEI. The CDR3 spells CASWDRGGYGYTF. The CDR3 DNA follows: TGTGCCTCATGGGACAGAGGCGGCTATGGCTACACCTTC.

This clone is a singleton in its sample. CDR3 coding DNA: TGTGCCACCAGCAGGACCATAGGGGCATACAATGAGCAGTTCTTC. It specifies CATSRTIGAYNEQFF. The chain has TRBV15 and TRBJ2-1, with D possibly TRBD1 on 5 matching bases. The CDR3 has 15 residues. V was cut by 3 bases and J by 4 bases, with 13 bases left in between. The V gene's germline CDR1 is LNHNV and CDR2 YYDKDF (reference sequence).

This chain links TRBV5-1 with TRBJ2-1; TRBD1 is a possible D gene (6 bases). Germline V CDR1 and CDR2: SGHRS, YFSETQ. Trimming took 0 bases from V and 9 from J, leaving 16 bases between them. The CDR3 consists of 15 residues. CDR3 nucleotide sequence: TGCGCCAGCAGCTTGGCCCCGGGACCACAGGGTGAGCAGTTCTTC. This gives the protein CASSLAPGPQGEQFF.

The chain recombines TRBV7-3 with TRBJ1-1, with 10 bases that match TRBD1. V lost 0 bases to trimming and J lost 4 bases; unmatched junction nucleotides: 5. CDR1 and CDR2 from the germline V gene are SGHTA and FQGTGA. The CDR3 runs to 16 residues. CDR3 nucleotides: TGTGCCAGCAGCTTAACGAAGACAGGGGGCTCCACTGAAGCTTTCTTT. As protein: CASSLTKTGGSTEAFF.

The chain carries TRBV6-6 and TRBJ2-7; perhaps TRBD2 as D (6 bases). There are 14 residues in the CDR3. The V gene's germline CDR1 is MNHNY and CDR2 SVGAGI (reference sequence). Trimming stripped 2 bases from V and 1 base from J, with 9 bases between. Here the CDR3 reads CASSYGGTSYEQYF. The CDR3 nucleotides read TGTGCCAGCAGTTACGGCGGGACTTCCTACGAGCAGTACTTC.

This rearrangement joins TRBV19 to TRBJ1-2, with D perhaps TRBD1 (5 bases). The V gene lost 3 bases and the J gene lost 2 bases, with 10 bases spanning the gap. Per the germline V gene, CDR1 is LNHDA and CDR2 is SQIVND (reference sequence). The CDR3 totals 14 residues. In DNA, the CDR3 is TGTGCCAGTAGTATCCCCGCAGGGAACTATGGCTACACCTTC. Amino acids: CASSIPAGNYGYTF.

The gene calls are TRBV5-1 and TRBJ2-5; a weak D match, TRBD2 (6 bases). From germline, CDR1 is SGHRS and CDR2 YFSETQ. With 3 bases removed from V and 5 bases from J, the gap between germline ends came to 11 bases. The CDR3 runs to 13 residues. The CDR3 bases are TGCGCCAGCAGCTCCAACCGGGGGGAGACCCAGTACTTC. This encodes CASSSNRGETQYF. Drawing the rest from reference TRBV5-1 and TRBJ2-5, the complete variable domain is KAGVTQTPRYLIKTRGQQVTLSCSPISGHRSVSWYQQTPGQGLQFLFEYFSETQRNKGNFPGRFSGRQFSNSRSEMNVSTLELGDSALYLCASSSNRGETQYFGPGTRLLVL.